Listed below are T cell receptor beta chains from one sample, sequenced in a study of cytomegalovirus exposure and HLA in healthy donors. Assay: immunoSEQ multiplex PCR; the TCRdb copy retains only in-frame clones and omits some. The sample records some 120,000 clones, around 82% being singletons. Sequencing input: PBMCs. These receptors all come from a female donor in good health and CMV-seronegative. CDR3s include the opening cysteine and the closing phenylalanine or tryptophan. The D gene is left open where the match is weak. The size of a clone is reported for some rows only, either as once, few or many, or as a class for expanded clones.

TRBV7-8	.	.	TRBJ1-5	CASSPDERWPQHF	TGTGCCAGCAGCCCCGATGAGCGTTGGCCCCAGCATTTT
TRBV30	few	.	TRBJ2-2	CAWSDRSVHTGELFF	TGTGCCTGGAGTGACAGGTCGGTCCATACCGGGGAGCTGTTTTTT
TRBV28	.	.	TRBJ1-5	CASSPGRGRVQPQHF	TGTGCCAGCAGTCCTGGACGGGGTAGAGTCCAGCCCCAGCATTTT
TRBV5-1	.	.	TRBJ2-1	CASSLTRFDEQFF	TGCGCCAGCAGCTTGACACGTTTCGATGAGCAGTTCTTC
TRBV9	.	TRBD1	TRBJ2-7	CASSMLGTGYSEQYF	TGTGCCAGCAGCATGTTGGGGACAGGGTATAGCGAGCAGTACTTC
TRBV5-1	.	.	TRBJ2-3	CASSLAQASTDTQYF	TGCGCCAGCAGCTTGGCGCAGGCGAGCACAGATACGCAGTATTTT
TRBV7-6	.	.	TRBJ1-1	CASSLSWGETEAFF	TGTGCCAGCAGCTTATCCTGGGGGGAGACTGAAGCTTTCTTT
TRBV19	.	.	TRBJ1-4	CASSILVGDANEKLFF	TGTGCCAGTAGTATTCTGGTGGGAGATGCTAATGAAAAACTGTTTTTT
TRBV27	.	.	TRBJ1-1	CASSFTGGNTEAFF	TGTGCCAGCAGTTTCACGGGGGGGAACACTGAAGCTTTCTTT
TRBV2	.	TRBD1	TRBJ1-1	CASTAGQHRTEAFF	TGTGCCAGCACCGCGGGACAGCACCGAACTGAAGCTTTCTTT
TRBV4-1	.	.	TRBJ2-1	CASSQETDNEQFF	TGCGCCAGCAGCCAAGAGACTGACAATGAGCAGTTCTTC
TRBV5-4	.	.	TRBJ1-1	CASTKTTGANTEAFF	TGTGCCAGCACCAAGACGACAGGCGCAAACACTGAAGCTTTCTTT
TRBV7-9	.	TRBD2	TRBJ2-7	CASSLGSGGTYEQYF	TGTGCCAGCAGCTTAGGGTCGGGGGGAACCTACGAGCAGTACTTC
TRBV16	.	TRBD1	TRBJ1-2	CASSLRRGGIGGDGYTF	TGTGCCAGCAGCCTCCGGCGAGGGGGCATCGGAGGTGATGGCTACACCTTC
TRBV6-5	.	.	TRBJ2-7	CASSYSRGGAGWEQYF	TGTGCCAGCAGTTACTCGAGGGGGGGGGCGGGTTGGGAGCAGTACTTC
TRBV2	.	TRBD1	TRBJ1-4	CASSEEQGALGGELFF	TGTGCCAGCAGTGAAGAGCAGGGGGCTTTAGGAGGGGAACTGTTTTTT
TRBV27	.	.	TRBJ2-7	CASGMGGNYEQYF	TGTGCCAGCGGCATGGGGGGAAACTACGAGCAGTACTTC
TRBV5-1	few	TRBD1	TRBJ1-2	CASSLGDRPYEGYTF	TGCGCCAGCAGCTTGGGGGACAGGCCCTATGAGGGCTACACCTTC
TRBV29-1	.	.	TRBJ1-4	CSGGLGGDEKLFF	TGCAGCGGGGGTTTAGGGGGAGATGAAAAACTGTTTTTT
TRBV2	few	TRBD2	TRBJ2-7	CASSEGGTSGRGEQYF	TGTGCCAGCAGTGAAGGCGGGACTAGCGGGAGAGGCGAGCAGTACTTC
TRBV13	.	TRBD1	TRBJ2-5	CASSLLGQGGLETQYF	TGTGCCAGCAGCTTACTGGGACAGGGCGGTTTGGAGACCCAGTACTTC
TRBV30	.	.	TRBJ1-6	CAWSVSYNSPLHF	TGTGCCTGGAGTGTCAGTTATAATTCACCCCTCCACTTT
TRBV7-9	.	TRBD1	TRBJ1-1	CSSSFNRGVDTEAFF	TGTTCCAGCAGCTTTAACAGGGGAGTAGACACTGAAGCTTTCTTT
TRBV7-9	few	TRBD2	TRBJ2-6	CASSPGGRGANVLTF	TGTGCCAGCAGCCCGGGAGGGCGCGGGGCCAACGTCCTGACTTTC
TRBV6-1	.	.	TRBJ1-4	CASSAGMTNEKLFF	TGTGCCAGCAGCGCAGGGATGACTAATGAAAAACTGTTTTTT
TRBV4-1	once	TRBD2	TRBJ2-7	CASSQGAGGYEQYF	TGCGCCAGCAGCCAAGGAGCGGGGGGCTACGAGCAGTACTTC
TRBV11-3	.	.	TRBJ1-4	CASRIPPAGEKLFF	TGTGCCAGCAGGATTCCCCCGGCGGGTGAAAAACTGTTTTTT
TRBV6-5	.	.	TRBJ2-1	CASRGVWSYNEQFF	TGTGCCAGCAGGGGAGTCTGGTCCTACAATGAGCAGTTCTTC
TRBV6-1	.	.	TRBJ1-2	CASSRRPGGRGYTF	TGTGCCAGCAGTCGCAGGCCCGGGGGGAGGGGCTACACCTTC
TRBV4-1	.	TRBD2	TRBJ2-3	CASSQGLAESSTDTQYF	TGCGCCAGCAGCCAGGGACTAGCGGAATCTAGCACAGATACGCAGTATTTT
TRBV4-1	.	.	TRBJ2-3	CASSQPSGGSADTQYF	TGCGCCAGCAGCCAACCCTCCGGGGGTAGCGCAGATACGCAGTATTTT
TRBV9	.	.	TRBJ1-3	CASSEQGSGNTIYF	TGTGCCAGCAGTGAACAGGGTTCTGGAAACACCATATATTTT
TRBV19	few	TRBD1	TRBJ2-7	CASSIERDRAYEQYF	TGTGCCAGTAGTATAGAACGGGACAGAGCCTACGAGCAGTACTTC
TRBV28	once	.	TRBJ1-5	CASMVGARNQPQHF	TGTGCCAGCATGGTGGGGGCTCGGAATCAGCCCCAGCATTTT
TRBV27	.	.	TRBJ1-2	CASSWGPESRTGYTF	TGTGCCAGCAGTTGGGGCCCTGAATCGAGGACGGGCTACACCTTC
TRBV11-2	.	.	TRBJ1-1	CASSLGTGVERAFF	TGTGCCAGCAGCTTAGGAACCGGGGTGGAAAGAGCTTTCTTT
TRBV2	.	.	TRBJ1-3	CASSAREYRVPIYF	TGTGCCAGCAGCGCCCGGGAATACAGGGTTCCCATATATTTT
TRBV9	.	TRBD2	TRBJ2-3	CASSPSTSTWTDTQYF	TGTGCCAGCAGCCCCTCGACTAGCACTTGGACAGATACGCAGTATTTT
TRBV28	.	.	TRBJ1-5	CASSFNGEGLNQPQHF	TGTGCCAGCAGTTTTAACGGGGAAGGACTCAATCAGCCCCAGCATTTT
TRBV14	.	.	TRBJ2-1	CASSQDLSGEQFF	TGTGCCAGCAGCCAAGACCTAAGCGGTGAGCAGTTCTTC
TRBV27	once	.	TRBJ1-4	CASSLSLGRGLFF	TGTGCCAGCAGTTTATCGTTGGGGAGAGGGCTGTTTTTT
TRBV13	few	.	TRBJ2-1	CASSLGLRPYNEQFF	TGTGCCAGCAGCTTAGGTCTCAGGCCCTACAATGAGCAGTTCTTC
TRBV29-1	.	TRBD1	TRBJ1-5	CSVGQGSNSNQPQHF	TGCAGCGTCGGACAGGGTTCCAATAGCAATCAGCCCCAGCATTTT
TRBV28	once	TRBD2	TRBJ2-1	CASSLNGEGRGNEQFF	TGTGCCAGCAGTTTAAATGGGGAGGGGAGGGGCAATGAGCAGTTCTTC